There are a few counts of the clone carrying this TCR beta chain. Its target is not known. Only newly diagnosed hyperthyroidism patients aged 18 to 65, with under 2 months' duration, were enrolled. Physicians reached a diagnosis by relying on clinical symptoms, serum thyroxine, TRAb, thyroid ultrasound and orbital computed tomography. PBMCs came from roughly 9.2 ml of fresh peripheral blood. Germline V gene sequence: CDR1 SGHTA, CDR2 FQGNSA. CDR3 length equals 15 residues. V lost 3 bases to trimming and J lost 5 bases; unmatched junction nucleotides: 10. The data stem from a study of Graves' ophthalmopathy and Graves' hyperthyroidism. Points from the study as a whole: In separating ophthalmopathy from stable hyperthyroidism, a 13-signature model achieved about 91% sensitivity and about 80% specificity.

RNA transcripts were the template, and TCR beta CDR3 regions were amplified from them. HTBI-primed first-round RT-PCR preceded second-round multiplex PCR. Using its own MiXCR run on the multiplex PCR reads, TCRdb lists one record per CDR3 protein. Seen here are about 620,000 distinct CDR3 sequences, 22% observed once, and the top ten hold approximately 6.9%. Sequencing input: peripheral blood. The chain employs TRBV7-2 and TRBJ2-7, with TRBD2 matching over 7 bases. This sequence was found in a woman under 30 with stable Graves' hyperthyroidism. Some clones in this sample may be carry-over from other donors' samples. The CDR3 sequence: CASSFSWGGFDEQYF. The CDR3 DNA sequence: TGTGCCAGCAGCTTTAGTTGGGGGGGGTTCGACGAGCAGTACTTC.